Below are 32 T cell receptor beta chains sequenced from a single sample in a study of T cells in Graves' hyperthyroidism and ophthalmopathy. Authors of the study amplified TCR beta CDR3 regions from RNA transcripts. RT-PCR in the first round (using the HTBI primer set) targeted the TCR CDR3. MiXCR, run by TCRdb on the multiplex PCR reads, gives a single entry per CDR3 protein. Of 370,000 or so distinct CDR3 sequences listed, roughly 14% are singletons. Sequenced material: blood. The source is a man aged 25-40 years with Graves' hyperthyroidism that later progressed to Graves' ophthalmopathy.

The sample holds a few counts of this clonotype. The V call is TRBV7-8, the J call TRBJ2-2; D is tentatively TRBD1 or TRBD2 (5 bases each). This CDR3 contains 20 residues. The germline CDR1 and CDR2 sequences are SGHVS and FQNEAQ. The V end lost 1 base, the J end lost 4 bases, and 25 bases lay between the germline ends. The CDR3 spells CASSLEVISLGPLSTGELFF. As DNA, the CDR3 is TGTGCCAGCAGCTTAGAGGTTATATCTCTGGGACCGCTTAGCACCGGGGAGCTGTTTTTT. The full variable domain, in which reference TRBV7-8 and TRBJ2-2 provide the parts outside the CDR3, is GAGVSQSPRYKVAKRGQDVALRCDPISGHVSLFWYQQALGQGPEFLTYFQNEAQLDKSGLPSDRFFAERPEGSVSTLKIQRTQQEDSAVYLCASSLEVISLGPLSTGELFFGEGSRLTVL.

In its sample, this clonotype was seen many times. The chain employs TRBV6-6 and TRBJ1-1; D remains ambiguous. CDR3 length equals 14 residues. CDR1 and CDR2 from the germline V gene are MNHNY and SVGAGI (reference sequence). Trimming pared 0 bases from V and 6 bases from J, leaving 11 bases between. Here the CDR3 reads CASSYSSSPPEAFF. The CDR3 bases are TGTGCCAGCAGTTACTCGTCGTCCCCCCCTGAAGCTTTCTTT.

This clonotype was seen a few times. This chain joins TRBV27 and TRBJ1-2; D uncertain. The CDR3 is 13 amino acids. V lost 6 bases and J lost 1, with 9 bases in between. Germline assignment: CDR1 MNHEY and CDR2 SMNVEV (reference sequence). This CDR3 is CASRPGLNYGYTF. CDR3 DNA sequence: TGTGCCAGCAGGCCAGGTCTTAACTATGGCTACACCTTC.

This clonotype was recorded many times. The V and J genes are TRBV12-3 or TRBV12-4 and TRBJ1-6; possibly TRBD1 for D (6 bases). The CDR3 covers 14 residues. V was shortened by 6 bases and J by 7 bases, with 13 bases between the two germline ends. The CDR3 DNA sequence: TGTGCCAGCAGCACTACAGGGATGAATTCACCCCTCCACTTT. Protein: CASSTTGMNSPLHF.

This clonotype was recorded at least ten times. The genes are TRBV28 and TRBJ1-2; TRBD1 is a possible D gene (6 bases). This CDR3 region has 13 residues. V was clipped by 6 bases and J by 8 bases, with 16 bases between them. Germline V gene data show CDR1 as MDHEN and CDR2 as SYDVKM. The CDR3 loop reads CASSPRRGKGYTF. DNA of the CDR3: TGTGCCAGCAGCCCTAGGAGGGGGAAGGGCTACACCTTC.

The rearrangement links TRBV18 to TRBJ1-5, with D maybe TRBD1 (5 bases). This CDR3 is 16 amino acids long. Germline assignment: CDR1 KGHSH and CDR2 LQKENI. V lost 8 bases and J lost 1, with 18 bases in between. The CDR3 DNA follows: TGTGCCAGCGCTACAAACTCTAGGGGAAGCAATCAGCCCCAGCATTTT. Translation: CASATNSRGSNQPQHF. Drawing the rest from reference TRBV18 and TRBJ1-5, the complete variable domain is NAGVMQNPRHLVRRRGQEARLRCSPMKGHSHVYWYRQLPEEGLKFMVYLQKENIIDESGMPKERFSAEFPKEGPSILRIQQVVRGDSAAYFCASATNSRGSNQPQHFGDGTRLSIL.

This clonotype came up many times. The CDR3 DNA follows: TGTGCCAGCAGCTCGACAGGGAAATCACCCCTCCACTTT. As protein: CASSSTGKSPLHF. This rearrangement joins TRBV13 to TRBJ1-6; 7 bases map to TRBD1. Trimming took 4 bases from V and 10 from J; bases not matched to a gene: 4. The CDR3 has 13 amino acids. Germline values: CDR1 PRHDT, CDR2 FYEKMQ (reference sequence).

This clonotype has a handful of counts. V usage is TRBV5-4 and J usage is TRBJ1-3; a weak D match, TRBD1 (5 bases). V lost 4 bases to trimming and J lost 8 bases, with 16 bases between them. Germline V gives CDR1 SGHNT, CDR2 YYREEE (reference sequence). The CDR3 is 14 residues long. CDR3 protein: CASSPTEAPDTIYF. The CDR3 DNA follows: TGTGCCAGCAGCCCGACAGAGGCGCCGGACACCATATATTTT.

This rearrangement joins TRBV10-3 to TRBJ1-5; TRBD1 matches at 7 bases. The V gene end was trimmed by 1 base and the J gene end by 4 bases; junction bases not matched to a gene: 7. The CDR3 runs to 16 residues. Looked up from germline, CDR1 is ENHRY and CDR2 is SYGVKD. In nucleotides, the CDR3 is TGTGCCATCAGTGAGTTTAGGGCCAGGGGGAATCAGCCCCAGCATTTT. Protein: CAISEFRARGNQPQHF.

Many counts were recorded for this clonotype. This sequence joins TRBV5-1 and TRBJ1-1; D remains ambiguous. Trimming left V 2 bases short and J 1 base short, with 6 bases between. The germline CDR1 and CDR2 sequences are SGHRS and YFSETQ. The CDR3 has 13 residues. The CDR3 region is CASSLIPNTEAFF. The CDR3 bases are TGCGCCAGCAGCTTAATCCCGAACACTGAAGCTTTCTTT. The whole variable domain, filled in from reference TRBV5-1 and TRBJ1-1, reads KAGVTQTPRYLIKTRGQQVTLSCSPISGHRSVSWYQQTPGQGLQFLFEYFSETQRNKGNFPGRFSGRQFSNSRSEMNVSTLELGDSALYLCASSLIPNTEAFFGQGTRLTVV.

J is TRBJ2-7 and V is TRBV7-2, with 8 bases aligning to TRBD2. Germline V lookup: CDR1 SGHTA, CDR2 FQGNSA. This CDR3 is built from 15 residues. Trimming removed 5 bases from V and 5 bases from J; junction bases left unmatched: 11. CDR3 sequence reads: CASSPRTGGGDEQYF. CDR3 bases: TGTGCCAGCAGCCCACGGACGGGGGGGGGTGACGAGCAGTACTTC. The variable domain in full, completed from reference TRBV7-2 and TRBJ2-7, reads GAGVSQSPSNKVTEKGKDVELRCDPISGHTALYWYRQSLGQGLEFLIYFQGNSAPDKSGLPSDRFSAERTGGSVSTLTIQRTQQEDSAVYLCASSPRTGGGDEQYFGPGTRLTVT.

This clonotype was detected ten times or more. The chain combines TRBV4-1 with TRBJ1-1; perhaps TRBD1 as D (5 bases). The CDR3 is 15 residues long. The V end was cut by 4 bases, the J end by 3 bases, with 15 bases between. Germline V gives CDR1 MGHRA, CDR2 YSYEKL. This chain's CDR3 is CASSPGTTQDTEAFF. Written as DNA, the CDR3 is TGCGCCAGCAGCCCCGGGACTACGCAGGACACTGAAGCTTTCTTT.

The sample holds many counts of this clonotype. V is TRBV7-9 and J is TRBJ1-1, with TRBD1 matching 7 bases. V dropped 4 bases and J dropped 7; count of bases not matched to a gene: 6. Germline CDR1 reads SEHNR; CDR2 reads FQNEAQ (reference sequence). This CDR3 spans 13 amino acids. The CDR3 region is CASSSQGIVEAFF. The CDR3 DNA follows: TGTGCCAGCAGCTCACAGGGGATAGTTGAAGCTTTCTTT.

The sample holds many counts of this clonotype. V and J are TRBV6-1 and TRBJ1-1, with unresolved D. This CDR3 region has 14 residues. Trimming took off 5 bases at V and 10 bases at J, with 20 bases between the two ends. From germline, CDR1 is MNHNS and CDR2 SASEGT. For the CDR3, the DNA is TGTGCCAGCAGTTACAAGCGTGGATGGATGGGAGCTTTCTTT. Translating gives CASSYKRGWMGAFF.

This clonotype was seen repeatedly, ten times or more. This rearrangement joins TRBV12-3 or TRBV12-4 to TRBJ1-5; D unclear. V lost 3 bases, J lost 5 bases, and 5 bases lay in between. This CDR3 comprises 12 residues. In nucleotides, the CDR3 is TGTGCCAGCAGTTTCCGAGATCAGCCCCAGCATTTT. Residues: CASSFRDQPQHF.

Points on this clonotype: This may come from a read error, since a much larger clone is one base off. The V and J genes are TRBV28 and TRBJ2-7; D is tentatively TRBD1 or TRBD2 (6 bases each). V gave up 3 bases and J gave up 5 bases, with 23 bases separating them. CDR3 length: 17 residues. The germline gives CDR1 MDHEN, CDR2 SYDVKM. CDR3 nucleotide sequence: TGTGCCAGCAGTTTCATTCTAGGCTCGGGGGCCACCCACGAGCAGTACTTC. Translated: CASSFILGSGATHEQYF.

This clonotype was recorded a few times. V and J are TRBV11-3 and TRBJ1-4; D gene ambiguous. Germline CDR1 and CDR2: SGHNT and YENEEA. CDR3 size: 12 residues. V was clipped by 5 bases and J by 13 bases, with 14 bases between them. Written as DNA, the CDR3 is TGTGCCAGCAGCCGTACGCAGGCATCACTGTTTTTT. Translated: CASSRTQASLFF.

V and J are TRBV7-9 and TRBJ1-1, with TRBD1 as a possible D gene (5 bases). The CDR3 contains 15 residues. Trimming took off 5 bases at V and 3 bases at J, with 16 bases between the two ends. The V gene's germline CDR1 is SEHNR and CDR2 FQNEAQ (reference sequence). The CDR3 protein is CASSREGPLDTEAFF. The CDR3 coding sequence is TGTGCCAGCAGCCGAGAGGGGCCGTTGGACACTGAAGCTTTCTTT.

Ten or more counts support this clonotype. The chain employs TRBV2 and TRBJ1-3; the D is unclear. Germline V gives CDR1 SNHLY, CDR2 FYNNEI. The ends were cut back, 4 bases at V and 1 base at J, with 8 bases in the middle. This CDR3 is built from 14 residues. The CDR3 DNA is TGTGCCAGCAGTGTTTCCGTATCTGGAAACACCATATATTTT. Amino acids: CASSVSVSGNTIYF.

This clonotype was seen ten or more times. V usage is TRBV6-2 or TRBV6-3 and J usage is TRBJ2-7; D may be TRBD2 (7 bases). The CDR3 spans 13 residues. With 10 bases removed from V and 0 bases from J, the gap between germline ends came to 13 bases. CDR1 is MNHEY, CDR2 SVGEGT, per germline. CDR3 loop: CATTGGSSYEQYF. The CDR3 coding sequence is TGTGCCACCACGGGGGGCAGCTCCTACGAGCAGTACTTC.

About this clonotype: Just one base apart from a much larger clone, this may be a read error. The rearrangement uses TRBV7-9 and TRBJ1-5; D call uncertain. This CDR3 spans 16 amino acids. Germline lookup yields CDR1 SEHNR and CDR2 FQNEAQ (reference sequence). V was trimmed by 3 bases and J by 6 bases, leaving 18 bases between them. The DNA for the CDR3 is TGTGCCAGCAGCTTTGGGTTTCACGGGGAGCGTCAGCCCCAGCATTTT. Translated: CASSFGFHGERQPQHF.

This clonotype appeared a few times. The V and J genes are TRBV5-1 and TRBJ1-5; D is unresolved. CDR3 length equals 13 residues. CDR1 and CDR2 (germline): SGHRS, YFSETQ. With 0 bases removed from V and 5 bases from J, the gap between germline ends came to 6 bases. This chain's CDR3 is CASSLEPHQPQHF. In DNA form, the CDR3 reads TGCGCCAGCAGCTTGGAGCCACATCAGCCCCAGCATTTT. Full variable domain (outside the CDR3, taken from reference TRBV5-1 and TRBJ1-5): KAGVTQTPRYLIKTRGQQVTLSCSPISGHRSVSWYQQTPGQGLQFLFEYFSETQRNKGNFPGRFSGRQFSNSRSEMNVSTLELGDSALYLCASSLEPHQPQHFGDGTRLSIL.

This clonotype was recorded only once. A clone one base away is much larger, so this may be a read error. V gene TRBV10-3 combines with J gene TRBJ1-4, with D perhaps matching TRBD1 (5 bases). The CDR3 is 15 amino acids. Germline V gene sequence: CDR1 ENHRY, CDR2 SYGVKD. The CDR3 region is CAMSESGAANEKLFF. CDR3 DNA sequence: TGTGCCATGAGTGAGTCCGGGGCGGCTAATGAAAAACTGTTTTTT.

For this clonotype: It may be a read error: a sequence one base away is much more abundant. This chain links TRBV12-3 or TRBV12-4 with TRBJ1-5; D unclear. This CDR3 has 15 amino acids. This CDR3 reads CASSLEGNSNRPQHF. CDR3 DNA: TGTGCCAGCAGTTTAGAAGGGAATAGCAATCGGCCCCAGCATTTT.

The chain is built from TRBV29-1 and TRBJ1-4; 10 bases fit TRBD1. Trimming at V came to 4 bases and at J to 7 bases, leaving 9 bases not matched to a gene. The germline CDR1 and CDR2 sequences are SQVTM and ANQGSEA. The CDR3 is 15 amino acids. CDR3 nucleotide sequence: TGCAGCGTTGCCGACTGGGACAGGGGAAGTGAAAAACTGTTTTTT. It specifies CSVADWDRGSEKLFF.

The chain has TRBV5-6 and TRBJ2-1; no clear D gene. Trimming cost V 2 bases and J 8 bases, with 8 bases left between them. In germline, CDR1 is SGHDT, CDR2 YYEEEE. The CDR3 contains 12 residues. The CDR3 DNA reads as TGTGCCAGCAGCTTAGCAGATTATGAGCAGTTCTTC. Its translation is CASSLADYEQFF. The whole variable domain, remainder taken from reference TRBV5-6 and TRBJ2-1, is DAGVTQSPTHLIKTRGQQVTLRCSPKSGHDTVSWYQQALGQGPQFIFQYYEEEERQRGNFPDRFSGHQFPNYSSELNVNALLLGDSALYLCASSLADYEQFFGPGTRLTVL.

This clonotype was found many times. The rearrangement uses TRBV7-9 and TRBJ1-4, with 8 bases that match TRBD1. The germline V gene encodes CDR1 SEHNR and CDR2 FQNEAQ (reference sequence). This CDR3 contains 16 residues. Losses at the gene ends were 5 bases for V and 4 bases for J; bases not matched to a gene: 9. The CDR3 nucleotides are TGTGCCAGCAGCGGCCCGACAGGGGATTATAATGAAAAACTGTTTTTT. Its protein product is CASSGPTGDYNEKLFF.

This rearrangement joins TRBV7-6 to TRBJ1-6; the D gene is possibly TRBD1 (6 bases). From germline, CDR1 is SGHVS and CDR2 FNYEAQ. V dropped 5 bases and J dropped 6 bases, with 14 bases sitting between them. This CDR3 has 15 amino acids. CDR3 nucleotides: TGTGCCAGCAGCGCGACGTCCAGGGGTAATTCACCCCTCCACTTT. It codes for CASSATSRGNSPLHF. Full variable domain (outside the CDR3, taken from reference TRBV7-6 and TRBJ1-6): GAGVSQSPRYKVTKRGQDVALRCDPISGHVSLYWYRQALGQGPEFLTYFNYEAQQDKSGLPNDRFSAERPEGSISTLTIQRTEQRDSAMYRCASSATSRGNSPLHFGNGTRLTVT.

Ten or more counts support this clonotype. The chain employs TRBV20-1 and TRBJ1-1; the D gene is possibly TRBD1 (6 bases). Germline lookup yields CDR1 DFQATT and CDR2 SNEGSKA (reference sequence). Trimming removed 0 bases from V and 0 bases from J, with 11 bases in between. This CDR3 has 15 amino acids. The CDR3 protein is CSARDHTGLNTEAFF. Here the CDR3 DNA reads TGCAGTGCTAGAGATCATACAGGGTTGAACACTGAAGCTTTCTTT.

This clonotype was found many times. The chain combines TRBV3-1 with TRBJ1-1; no clear D. Germline CDR1 is LGHDT and CDR2 is YNNKEL (reference sequence). V dropped 1 base and J dropped 7 bases, with 7 bases sitting between them. This CDR3 contains 12 residues. As DNA, the CDR3 is TGTGCCAGCAGCCAAGGACACATTGAAGCTTTCTTT. This codes for CASSQGHIEAFF.

This clonotype appeared a few times. The genes are TRBV30 and TRBJ1-6, with TRBD1 as a possible D gene (6 bases). CDR1 and CDR2 from the germline V gene are GTSNPN and SVGIG (reference sequence). V lost 2 bases to trimming and J lost 7 bases, with 9 bases between them. The length of the CDR3 is 13 residues. As DNA, the CDR3 is TGTGCCTGGAGTTCACAGGGAAATTCACCCCTCCACTTT. It translates to CAWSSQGNSPLHF.

The gene calls are TRBV25-1 and TRBJ2-7; 7 bases are a match to TRBD1. This CDR3 has 15 amino acids. J lost 2 bases, V lost 2 bases, and 6 bases had no gene match. Germline-derived CDR1 and CDR2 are MGHDK and SYGVNS. The CDR3 here is CASSENPGGPYEQYF. The CDR3 coding sequence is TGTGCCAGCAGTGAAAATCCAGGGGGTCCCTACGAGCAGTACTTC.